The present entry profiles one T cell receptor beta chain with its context. What it recognizes is unknown. This specimen belongs to a study of T cell responses to AZD1222 COVID-19 vaccine. Broader study findings: Every sample of the repertoires postdated the peak T cell response.

The CDR3 is 16 residues long. The germline CDR1 and CDR2 sequences are MDHEN and SYDVKM. After removal of 5 bases from V and 4 bases from J, the junction contained 8 bases not matched to a gene. Sequencing was performed with immunoSEQ multiplex PCR; in TCRdb, only in-frame clones are kept and a portion is missing. Of under 150,000 clones listed, 85% to 95% are singletons. The sample here was peripheral blood, taken 28 days after the second AZD1222 dose. This receptor was identified in an adult who received the AZD1222 COVID-19 vaccine. The chain is built from TRBV28 and TRBJ1-2, with TRBD1 identical over 12 bases. The CDR3 loop is CASSPGTGGEGYGYTF. CDR3 in DNA: TGTGCCAGCAGTCCCGGGACAGGGGGCGAGGGCTATGGCTACACCTTC.